This T cell receptor (beta chain) was observed in a study of cytomegalovirus exposure and HLA in healthy donors. Whole-study results and caveats: Analysis was carried out at a later point, and it linked a missense DCLRE1C variant to TCR beta V- and J-gene trimming. Apart from CMV serostatus, no immune exposure information was available. Presence/absence analyses assumed roughly uniform sequencing depth across donors. Being productive about 90% or about 30% of the time was typical of most TCR beta V segments in an earlier analysis.

Worth noting for this clone: Its specificity is unknown.

A multiplex PCR was run with 60 Vbeta primers and 13 Jbeta primers. Repertoires were generated with immunoSEQ multiplex PCR, while TCRdb's copy carries only in-frame clones and drops some. Among about 150,000 clones listed, less than 65% were seen once. From germline, CDR1 is LGHNA and CDR2 YNFKEQ. This CDR3 comprises 14 residues. The V end was cut by 1 base, the J end by 3 bases, with 10 bases between. The receptor comes from a woman aged 25-40 years in good health and CMV-seropositive. J is TRBJ2-7 and V is TRBV4-2, with D possibly TRBD2 on 5 matching bases. The sequenced sample was PBMCs. The CDR3: CASSQVASSYEQYF. CDR3 coding DNA: TGTGCCAGCAGCCAAGTCGCTAGCAGCTACGAGCAGTACTTC.